This TCR beta chain was identified in a study of blood T cell repertoires in COVID-19. Under the authors' procedure: Reference gene primer amplification gave estimated nucleated cell counts. The table came from immunoSEQ multiplex PCR; TCRdb's copy has only in-frame clones and leaves some out. V and J calls plus clone size are reproduced from that table; the DNA served to infer D and trimming. The sample records almost 100,000 clones, 86% being singletons. The CDR3 has 14 residues. V was pared by 0 bases and J by 0 bases, with 4 bases between. Per germline, CDR1 SGHKS and CDR2 YYEKEE (reference sequence).

This sequence originates from a man in his fifties with acute or convalescent COVID-19. This chain joins TRBV5-5 and TRBJ2-1, with unresolved D. The sequencing input was peripheral blood. CDR3 sequence: CASSLDFSYNEQFF. The CDR3 region has the DNA TGTGCCAGCAGCTTGGACTTCTCCTACAATGAGCAGTTCTTC.